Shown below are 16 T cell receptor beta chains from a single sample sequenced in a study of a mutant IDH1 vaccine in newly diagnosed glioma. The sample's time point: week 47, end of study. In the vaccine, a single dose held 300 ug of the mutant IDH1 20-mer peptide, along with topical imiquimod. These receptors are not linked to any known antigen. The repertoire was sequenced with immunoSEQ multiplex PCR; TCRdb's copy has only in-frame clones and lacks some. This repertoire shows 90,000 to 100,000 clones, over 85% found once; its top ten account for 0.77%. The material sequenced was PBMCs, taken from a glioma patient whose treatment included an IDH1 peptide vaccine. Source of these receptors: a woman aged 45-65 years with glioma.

DNA of the CDR3: TGTGCCTGGAGTGTGGATTTCCAAGAGGGACTTCGATATGGCTACACCTTC. Its protein product is CAWSVDFQEGLRYGYTF. The chain employs TRBV30 and TRBJ1-2, with D perhaps matching TRBD1 (5 bases). Germline V lookup: CDR1 GTSNPN, CDR2 SVGIG (reference sequence). V dropped 0 bases and J dropped 5 bases, with 22 bases sitting between them. The CDR3 is 17 amino acids.

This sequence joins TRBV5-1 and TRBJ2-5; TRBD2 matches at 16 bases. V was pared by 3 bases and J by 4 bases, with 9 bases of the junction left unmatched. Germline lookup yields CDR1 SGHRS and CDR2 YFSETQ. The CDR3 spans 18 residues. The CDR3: CASSYVPGLAGGSETQYF. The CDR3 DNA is TGCGCCAGCAGCTACGTTCCGGGACTAGCGGGAGGGTCAGAGACCCAGTACTTC. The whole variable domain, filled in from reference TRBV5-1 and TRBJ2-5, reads KAGVTQTPRYLIKTRGQQVTLSCSPISGHRSVSWYQQTPGQGLQFLFEYFSETQRNKGNFPGRFSGRQFSNSRSEMNVSTLELGDSALYLCASSYVPGLAGGSETQYFGPGTRLLVL.

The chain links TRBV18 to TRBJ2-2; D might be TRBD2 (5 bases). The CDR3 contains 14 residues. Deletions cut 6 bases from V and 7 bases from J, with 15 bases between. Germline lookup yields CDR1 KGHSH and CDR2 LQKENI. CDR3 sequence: CASSPTTTRGELFF. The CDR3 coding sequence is TGTGCCAGCTCTCCCACGACTACCCGCGGGGAGCTGTTTTTT.

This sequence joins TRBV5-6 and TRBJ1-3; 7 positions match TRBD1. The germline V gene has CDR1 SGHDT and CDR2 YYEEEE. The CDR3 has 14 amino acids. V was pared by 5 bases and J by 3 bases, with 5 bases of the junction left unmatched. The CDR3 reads CASRQTGSGNTIYF. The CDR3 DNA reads TGTGCCAGCAGGCAGACAGGGAGTGGAAACACCATATATTTT.

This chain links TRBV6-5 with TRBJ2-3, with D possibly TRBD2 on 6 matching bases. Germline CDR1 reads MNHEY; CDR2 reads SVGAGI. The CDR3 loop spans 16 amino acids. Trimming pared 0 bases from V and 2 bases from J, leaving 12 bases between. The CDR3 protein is CASSYSSGGATDTQYF. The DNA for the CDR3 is TGTGCCAGCAGTTACTCTAGCGGAGGGGCCACAGATACGCAGTATTTT.

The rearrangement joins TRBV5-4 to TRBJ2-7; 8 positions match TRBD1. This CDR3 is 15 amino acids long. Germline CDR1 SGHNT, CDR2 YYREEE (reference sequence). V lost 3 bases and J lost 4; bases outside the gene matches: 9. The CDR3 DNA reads TGTGCCAGCAGCTCCCCCGGGACAGGTCTATACGAGCAGTACTTC. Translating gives CASSSPGTGLYEQYF.

The CDR3 loop reads CASSEREYNEQFF. The CDR3 nucleotides read TGTGCCAGCAGTGAGCGGGAGTACAATGAGCAGTTCTTC. This sequence joins TRBV2 and TRBJ2-1; TRBD2 matches at 7 bases. Per the germline V gene, CDR1 is SNHLY and CDR2 is FYNNEI. V was clipped by 3 bases and J by 4 bases; unmatched bases: 0. This CDR3 region has 13 residues.

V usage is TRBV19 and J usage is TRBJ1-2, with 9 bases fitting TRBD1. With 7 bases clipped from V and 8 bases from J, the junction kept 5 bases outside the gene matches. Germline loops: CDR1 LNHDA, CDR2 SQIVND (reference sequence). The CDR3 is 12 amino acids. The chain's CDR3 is CASKQGAKGYTF. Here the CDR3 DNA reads TGTGCCAGTAAACAGGGGGCGAAGGGCTACACCTTC.

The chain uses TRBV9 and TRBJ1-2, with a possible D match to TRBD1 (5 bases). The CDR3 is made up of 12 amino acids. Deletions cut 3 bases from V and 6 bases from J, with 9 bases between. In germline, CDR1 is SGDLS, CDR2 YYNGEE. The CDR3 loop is CASSDLGHGYTF. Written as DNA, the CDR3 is TGTGCCAGCAGCGATCTGGGGCATGGCTACACCTTC.

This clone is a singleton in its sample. In DNA form, the CDR3 reads TGTGCCAGTAACCGCTGGGGATACACTGAAGCTTTCTTT. Protein product: CASNRWGYTEAFF. The chain couples TRBV19 to TRBJ1-1; D is undetermined. V lost 7 bases, J lost 3 bases, and 12 bases lay in between. The CDR3 has 13 residues. Germline CDR1 and CDR2: LNHDA and SQIVND (reference sequence).

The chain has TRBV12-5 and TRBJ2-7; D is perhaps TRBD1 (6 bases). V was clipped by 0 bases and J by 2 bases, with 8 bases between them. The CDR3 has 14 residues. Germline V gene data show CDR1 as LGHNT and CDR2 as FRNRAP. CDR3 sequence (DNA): TGTGCTAGTGGTTTGGTTCCAGGGGCCTACGAGCAGTACTTC. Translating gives CASGLVPGAYEQYF.

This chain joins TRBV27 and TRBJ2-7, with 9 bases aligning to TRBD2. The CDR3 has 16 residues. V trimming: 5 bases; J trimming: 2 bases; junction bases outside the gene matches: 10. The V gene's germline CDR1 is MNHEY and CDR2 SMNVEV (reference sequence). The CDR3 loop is CASSPLGGRGPYEQYF. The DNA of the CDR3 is TGTGCCAGCAGTCCCCTAGGCGGGAGGGGGCCCTACGAGCAGTACTTC.

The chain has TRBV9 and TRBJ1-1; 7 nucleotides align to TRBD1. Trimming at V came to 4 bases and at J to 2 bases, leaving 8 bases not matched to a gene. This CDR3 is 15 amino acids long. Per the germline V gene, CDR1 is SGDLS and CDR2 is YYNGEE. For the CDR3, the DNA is TGTGCCAGCAGCCCTAGACAGGGAAAAAACACTGAAGCTTTCTTT. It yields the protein CASSPRQGKNTEAFF.

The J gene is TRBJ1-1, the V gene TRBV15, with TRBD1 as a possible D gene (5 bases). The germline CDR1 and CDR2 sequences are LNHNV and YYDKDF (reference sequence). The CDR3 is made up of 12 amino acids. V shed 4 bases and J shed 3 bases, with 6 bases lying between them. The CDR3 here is CATSNRYTEAFF. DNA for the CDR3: TGTGCCACCAGCAACAGGTACACTGAAGCTTTCTTT.

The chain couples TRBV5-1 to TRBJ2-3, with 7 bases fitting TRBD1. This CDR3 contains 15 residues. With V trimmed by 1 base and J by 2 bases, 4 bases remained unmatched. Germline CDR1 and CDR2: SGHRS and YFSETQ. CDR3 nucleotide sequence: TGCGCCAGCAGCTTGAGGGACAGCTTCACAGATACGCAGTATTTT. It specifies CASSLRDSFTDTQYF.

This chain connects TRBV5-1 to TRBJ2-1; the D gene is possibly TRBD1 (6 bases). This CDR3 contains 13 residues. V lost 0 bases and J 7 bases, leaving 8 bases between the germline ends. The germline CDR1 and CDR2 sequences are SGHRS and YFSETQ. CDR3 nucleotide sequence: TGCGCCAGCAGCTTGGGGGGGCTTAATGAGCAGTTCTTC. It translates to CASSLGGLNEQFF.